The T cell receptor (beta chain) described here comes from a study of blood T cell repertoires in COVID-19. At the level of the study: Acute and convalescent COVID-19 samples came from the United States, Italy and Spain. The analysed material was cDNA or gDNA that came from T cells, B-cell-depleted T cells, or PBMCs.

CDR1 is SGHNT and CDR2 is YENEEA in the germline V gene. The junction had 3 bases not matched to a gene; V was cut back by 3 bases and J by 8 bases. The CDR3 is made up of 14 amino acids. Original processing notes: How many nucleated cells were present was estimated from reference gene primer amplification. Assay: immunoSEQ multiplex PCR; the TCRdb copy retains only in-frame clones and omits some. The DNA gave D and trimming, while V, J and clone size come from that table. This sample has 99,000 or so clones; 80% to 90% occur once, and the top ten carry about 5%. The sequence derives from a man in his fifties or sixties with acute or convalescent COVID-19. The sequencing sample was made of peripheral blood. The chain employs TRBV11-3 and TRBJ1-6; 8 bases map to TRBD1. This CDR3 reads CASSFQGADSPLHF. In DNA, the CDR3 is TGTGCCAGCAGCTTTCAGGGGGCGGATTCACCCCTCCACTTT.